A selection of T cell receptor beta chains follows, all from one sample in a study of blood T cell repertoires in COVID-19. Only in-frame clones appear in the TCRdb table, and some are missing; sequencing was by immunoSEQ multiplex PCR. The sample lists some 220,000 clones; roughly nine tenths were seen once. The sequencing input was PBMCs or T cells enriched from blood (not recorded which). The receptors come from a woman in her forties or fifties in a cohort exposed to, infected with or recovered from COVID-19 (not recorded which). Each CDR3 is given with its conserved first and last residue. Each record gives: D gene, V gene, clone size, J gene, CDR3 protein, CDR3 DNA. D genes are given only for firm matches. Expanded clones get a size class; other rows say once, few or many, or leave the size out.

d_gene: TRBD2
v_gene: TRBV5-1
abundance: NA
j_gene: TRBJ2-1
CDR3aa: CASSLPTSGGDNEQFF
CDR3nt: TGCGCCAGCAGCTTACCTACTAGCGGGGGGGACAATGAGCAGTTCTTC

d_gene: TRBD2
v_gene: TRBV5-6
abundance: NA
j_gene: TRBJ2-5
CDR3aa: CASSLRTSGPGGTQYF
CDR3nt: TGTGCCAGCAGTTTACGGACTAGCGGGCCAGGGGGGACCCAGTACTTC

d_gene: TRBD1
v_gene: TRBV27
abundance: once
j_gene: TRBJ1-1
CDR3aa: CASSNRGRNTEAFF
CDR3nt: TGTGCCAGCAGCAACAGGGGCAGGAACACTGAAGCTTTCTTT

d_gene: NA
v_gene: TRBV6-2/TRBV6-3
abundance: NA
j_gene: TRBJ1-4
CDR3aa: CASSYSTGGGFTSNEKLFF
CDR3nt: TGTGCCAGCAGTTACTCGACTGGGGGAGGGTTTACTTCCAATGAAAAACTGTTTTTT

d_gene: NA
v_gene: TRBV5-5
abundance: NA
j_gene: TRBJ1-2
CDR3aa: CASSVQASNYGYTF
CDR3nt: TGTGCCAGCAGCGTCCAGGCCTCTAACTATGGCTACACCTTC

d_gene: NA
v_gene: TRBV5-6
abundance: NA
j_gene: TRBJ1-4
CDR3aa: CASSGRGSNEKLFF
CDR3nt: TGTGCCAGCAGCGGGAGGGGCTCCAATGAAAAACTGTTTTTT

d_gene: TRBD2
v_gene: TRBV9
abundance: NA
j_gene: TRBJ2-1
CDR3aa: CASNPGAGASYNEQFF
CDR3nt: TGTGCCAGCAACCCGGGAGCGGGGGCCTCCTACAATGAGCAGTTCTTC

d_gene: NA
v_gene: TRBV14
abundance: NA
j_gene: TRBJ2-3
CDR3aa: CASSQSTGQTDTQYF
CDR3nt: TGTGCCAGCAGCCAAAGCACCGGACAAACAGATACGCAGTATTTT

d_gene: NA
v_gene: TRBV5-6
abundance: NA
j_gene: TRBJ1-2
CDR3aa: CASSLGVGGYTF
CDR3nt: TGTGCCAGCAGCCTAGGGGTTGGAGGCTACACCTTC

d_gene: NA
v_gene: TRBV7-2
abundance: few
j_gene: TRBJ2-5
CDR3aa: CASSLAGGLGETQYF
CDR3nt: TGTGCCAGCAGCTTAGCGGGGGGGCTAGGTGAGACCCAGTACTTC

d_gene: NA
v_gene: TRBV3-1/TRBV3-2
abundance: NA
j_gene: TRBJ1-5
CDR3aa: CASSQAYSNQPQHF
CDR3nt: TGTGCCAGCAGCCAAGCCTATAGCAATCAGCCCCAGCATTTT

d_gene: NA
v_gene: TRBV7-2
abundance: NA
j_gene: TRBJ1-2
CDR3aa: CASSLAKSVYGYTF
CDR3nt: TGTGCCAGCAGCTTAGCAAAGAGTGTCTATGGCTACACCTTC

d_gene: TRBD2
v_gene: TRBV7-3
abundance: NA
j_gene: TRBJ2-1
CDR3aa: CASSLLAGASYNEQFF
CDR3nt: TGTGCCAGCAGCTTACTAGCGGGGGCATCTTACAATGAGCAGTTCTTC

d_gene: TRBD1
v_gene: TRBV2
abundance: NA
j_gene: TRBJ1-3
CDR3aa: CASSESTGLGNTIYF
CDR3nt: TGTGCCAGCAGTGAATCGACAGGGCTCGGAAACACCATATATTTT

d_gene: TRBD1
v_gene: TRBV27
abundance: NA
j_gene: TRBJ1-2
CDR3aa: CASRAPTGGDSGYTF
CDR3nt: TGTGCCAGCAGGGCCCCGACAGGGGGCGATTCTGGCTACACCTTC

d_gene: NA
v_gene: TRBV12-3/TRBV12-4
abundance: NA
j_gene: TRBJ1-2
CDR3aa: CASSLSGGYGYTF
CDR3nt: TGTGCCAGCAGTTTATCGGGGGGCTATGGCTACACCTTC

d_gene: NA
v_gene: TRBV12-5
abundance: once
j_gene: TRBJ1-6
CDR3aa: CASGLDTAMRF
CDR3nt: TGTGCTAGTGGCCTGGACACCGCCATGAGGTTT

d_gene: NA
v_gene: TRBV9
abundance: NA
j_gene: TRBJ2-1
CDR3aa: CASSVRGDSYNEQFF
CDR3nt: TGTGCCAGCAGCGTGAGAGGAGACTCCTACAATGAGCAGTTCTTC

d_gene: NA
v_gene: TRBV9
abundance: NA
j_gene: TRBJ2-5
CDR3aa: CASSPGRGAAQETQYF
CDR3nt: TGTGCCAGCAGCCCCGGACGGGGAGCGGCCCAAGAGACCCAGTACTTC

d_gene: NA
v_gene: TRBV19
abundance: NA
j_gene: TRBJ2-3
CDR3aa: CASSMFERDTQYF
CDR3nt: TGTGCCAGTAGTATGTTCGAGCGGGATACGCAGTATTTT

d_gene: TRBD2
v_gene: TRBV9
abundance: NA
j_gene: TRBJ2-1
CDR3aa: CASSVGVGTSGGAAYNEQFF
CDR3nt: TGTGCCAGCAGCGTAGGTGTCGGGACTAGCGGGGGGGCGGCCTACAATGAGCAGTTCTTC

d_gene: TRBD2
v_gene: TRBV15
abundance: NA
j_gene: TRBJ2-7
CDR3aa: CATSRAGGPYEQYF
CDR3nt: TGTGCCACCAGCAGAGCGGGGGGGCCATACGAGCAGTACTTC

d_gene: TRBD1
v_gene: TRBV30
abundance: once
j_gene: TRBJ1-2
CDR3aa: CAWSRQGPSTYTF
CDR3nt: TGTGCCTGGAGTCGACAGGGGCCGTCGACCTACACCTTC

d_gene: NA
v_gene: TRBV28
abundance: NA
j_gene: TRBJ1-4
CDR3aa: CASITPGGSNEKLFF
CDR3nt: TGTGCCAGCATCACGCCGGGGGGATCTAATGAAAAACTGTTTTTT

d_gene: NA
v_gene: TRBV15
abundance: few
j_gene: TRBJ1-6
CDR3aa: CATSRDRISYNSPLHF
CDR3nt: TGTGCCACCAGCAGAGATAGAATCTCCTATAATTCACCCCTCCACTTT

d_gene: NA
v_gene: TRBV2
abundance: NA
j_gene: TRBJ1-3
CDR3aa: CASSDPLTDFSGNTIYF
CDR3nt: TGTGCCAGCAGTGATCCGTTGACAGATTTCTCTGGAAACACCATATATTTT

d_gene: TRBD1
v_gene: TRBV7-9
abundance: few
j_gene: TRBJ1-4
CDR3aa: CASSLGTDNNEKLFF
CDR3nt: TGTGCCAGCAGCTTGGGGACAGACAATAATGAAAAACTGTTTTTT

d_gene: NA
v_gene: TRBV4-3
abundance: NA
j_gene: TRBJ2-1
CDR3aa: CASSQSLASYNEQFF
CDR3nt: TGCGCCAGCAGCCAGTCCCTAGCCTCCTACAATGAGCAGTTCTTC

d_gene: NA
v_gene: TRBV27
abundance: NA
j_gene: TRBJ2-7
CDR3aa: CASSSSGLLYEQYF
CDR3nt: TGTGCCAGCAGTTCGTCGGGACTCCTCTACGAGCAGTACTTC

d_gene: TRBD1
v_gene: TRBV9
abundance: few
j_gene: TRBJ1-1
CDR3aa: CASSARQGNTEAFF
CDR3nt: TGTGCCAGCAGCGCCAGACAGGGGAACACTGAAGCTTTCTTT

d_gene: NA
v_gene: TRBV4-1
abundance: NA
j_gene: TRBJ1-1
CDR3aa: CASSQTREDLNTEAFF
CDR3nt: TGCGCCAGCAGCCAAACTCGGGAAGATTTGAACACTGAAGCTTTCTTT

d_gene: TRBD2
v_gene: TRBV13
abundance: NA
j_gene: TRBJ2-5
CDR3aa: CASSPKPGLAGRETQYF
CDR3nt: TGTGCCAGCAGCCCGAAACCGGGACTAGCGGGGAGGGAGACCCAGTACTTC

d_gene: NA
v_gene: TRBV11-1
abundance: many
j_gene: TRBJ2-7
CDR3aa: CASSLLAGPSYEQYF
CDR3nt: TGTGCCAGCAGCTTATTGGCAGGGCCGTCCTACGAGCAGTACTTC

d_gene: TRBD1
v_gene: TRBV27
abundance: NA
j_gene: TRBJ1-5
CDR3aa: CASSPDRGLGNQPQHF
CDR3nt: TGTGCCAGCAGTCCGGACAGGGGGCTTGGCAATCAGCCCCAGCATTTT

d_gene: TRBD2
v_gene: TRBV24-1
abundance: NA
j_gene: TRBJ2-2
CDR3aa: CATSGLRFGGGATGELFF
CDR3nt: TGTGCCACCAGTGGCTTGCGGTTTGGCGGGGGGGCCACCGGGGAGCTGTTTTTT

d_gene: TRBD2
v_gene: TRBV19
abundance: NA
j_gene: TRBJ2-1
CDR3aa: CASRGLAGDNEQFF
CDR3nt: TGTGCCTCGAGGGGGCTAGCGGGGGACAATGAGCAGTTCTTC

d_gene: NA
v_gene: TRBV5-4
abundance: NA
j_gene: TRBJ2-1
CDR3aa: CASSLGRRSNEQFF
CDR3nt: TGTGCCAGCAGCTTGGGCCGACGGAGCAATGAGCAGTTCTTC

d_gene: TRBD1
v_gene: TRBV27
abundance: NA
j_gene: TRBJ1-5
CDR3aa: CASSRLGQNSNQPQHF
CDR3nt: TGTGCCAGCAGTCGACTGGGACAGAATAGCAATCAGCCCCAGCATTTT

d_gene: TRBD1
v_gene: TRBV7-2
abundance: NA
j_gene: TRBJ1-2
CDR3aa: CASSLAGQLNYGYTF
CDR3nt: TGTGCCAGCAGCTTAGCGGGACAGTTAAACTATGGCTACACCTTC

d_gene: NA
v_gene: TRBV7-2
abundance: NA
j_gene: TRBJ1-6
CDR3aa: CASTPRINNSPLHF
CDR3nt: TGTGCCAGCACTCCCAGGATTAATAATTCACCCCTCCACTTT

d_gene: NA
v_gene: TRBV6-4
abundance: NA
j_gene: TRBJ2-3
CDR3aa: CASSVRGGGDTQYF
CDR3nt: TGTGCCAGCAGTGTGAGGGGGGGAGGAGATACGCAGTATTTT

d_gene: TRBD1
v_gene: TRBV5-5
abundance: NA
j_gene: TRBJ2-5
CDR3aa: CASSLAAGGLETQYF
CDR3nt: TGTGCCAGCAGCTTGGCGGCAGGGGGCTTAGAGACCCAGTACTTC